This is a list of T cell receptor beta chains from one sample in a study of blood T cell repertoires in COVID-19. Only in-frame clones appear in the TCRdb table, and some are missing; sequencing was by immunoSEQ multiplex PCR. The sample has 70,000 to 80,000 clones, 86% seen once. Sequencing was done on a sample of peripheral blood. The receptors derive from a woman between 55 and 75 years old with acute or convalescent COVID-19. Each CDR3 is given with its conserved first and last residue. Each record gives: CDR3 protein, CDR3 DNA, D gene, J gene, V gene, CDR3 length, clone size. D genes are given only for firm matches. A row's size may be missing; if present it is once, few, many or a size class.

CDR3: CASSSGTSGGPGETQYF; DNA: TGTGCCAGCAGCTCAGGGACTAGCGGGGGCCCTGGGGAGACCCAGTACTTC; D: TRBD2; J: TRBJ2-5; V: TRBV7-3; length: 17; size: NA
CDR3: CASSFAGAGRLHF; DNA: TGTGCCAGCAGTTTTGCTGGGGCAGGGAGGCTCCACTTC; D: NA; J: TRBJ2-7; V: TRBV27; length: 13; size: NA
CDR3: CASSLRGGQETQYF; DNA: TGCGCCAGCAGCTTGCGCGGGGGGCAAGAGACCCAGTACTTC; D: TRBD2; J: TRBJ2-5; V: TRBV5-1; length: 14; size: NA
CDR3: CASSFTGTGANVLTF; DNA: TGCGCCAGCAGCTTCACAGGGACTGGGGCCAACGTCCTGACTTTC; D: NA; J: TRBJ2-6; V: TRBV5-1; length: 15; size: NA
CDR3: CASSEGGKTQPQHF; DNA: TGTGCCAGCAGTGAGGGGGGTAAAACACAGCCCCAGCATTTT; D: NA; J: TRBJ1-5; V: TRBV6-1; length: 14; size: NA
CDR3: CASSPGRGSNTGELFF; DNA: TGTGCCAGCAGCCCGGGGCGGGGATCGAACACCGGGGAGCTGTTTTTT; D: NA; J: TRBJ2-2; V: TRBV5-4; length: 16; size: NA
CDR3: CASRPGTSPTGELFF; DNA: TGTGCCAGTAGACCCGGGACTAGCCCGACCGGGGAGCTGTTTTTT; D: TRBD2; J: TRBJ2-2; V: TRBV19; length: 15; size: once
CDR3: CASLQGAVGTGELFF; DNA: TGCGCCAGTCTTCAGGGGGCTGTTGGCACCGGGGAGCTGTTTTTT; D: TRBD1; J: TRBJ2-2; V: TRBV5-1; length: 15; size: NA
CDR3: CASTILGGVGEQFF; DNA: TGTGCCAGCACCATTTTAGGGGGGGTAGGTGAGCAGTTCTTC; D: NA; J: TRBJ2-1; V: TRBV6-6; length: 14; size: NA
CDR3: CASSSDAQLGEKLFF; DNA: TGTGCCAGCAGTTCAGATGCACAGCTTGGGGAAAAACTGTTTTTT; D: NA; J: TRBJ1-4; V: TRBV6-5; length: 15; size: once
CDR3: CASSQDEGADEKLFF; DNA: TGTGCCAGCAGCCAAGATGAGGGGGCTGACGAAAAACTGTTTTTT; D: TRBD1; J: TRBJ1-4; V: TRBV4-2; length: 15; size: NA
CDR3: CASSWTGGDQETQYF; DNA: TGTGCCAGCAGCTGGACAGGTGGGGATCAAGAGACCCAGTACTTC; D: TRBD1; J: TRBJ2-5; V: TRBV5-5; length: 15; size: NA
CDR3: CASSQTLDEQFF; DNA: TGTGCCAGCAGTCAAACTCTAGATGAGCAGTTCTTC; D: NA; J: TRBJ2-1; V: TRBV27; length: 12; size: NA
CDR3: CSVERQGGEQYF; DNA: TGCAGCGTTGAGCGACAGGGAGGCGAGCAGTACTTC; D: NA; J: TRBJ2-7; V: TRBV29-1; length: 12; size: NA
CDR3: CASSQGLDYEQYF; DNA: TGTGCCAGCAGCCAAGGTCTAGACTACGAGCAGTACTTC; D: NA; J: TRBJ2-7; V: TRBV14; length: 13; size: once
CDR3: CASSGIGEAVGSPLHF; DNA: TGTGCCAGCAGTGGTATCGGGGAGGCCGTGGGTTCACCCCTCCACTTT; D: NA; J: TRBJ1-6; V: TRBV2; length: 16; size: NA
CDR3: CASSEMLATNEKLFF; DNA: TGTGCCAGCAGTGAAATGCTCGCGACTAATGAAAAACTGTTTTTT; D: NA; J: TRBJ1-4; V: TRBV6-1; length: 15; size: NA
CDR3: CASSKVLRDEGRTNEKLFF; DNA: TGTGCCAGCAGCAAAGTCCTCCGCGATGAGGGCAGAACTAATGAAAAACTGTTTTTT; D: NA; J: TRBJ1-4; V: TRBV21-1; length: 19; size: many
CDR3: CASGGGTRQGNQPQHF; DNA: TGTGCCAGCGGTGGGGGGACAAGACAGGGTAATCAGCCCCAGCATTTT; D: TRBD1; J: TRBJ1-5; V: TRBV6-6; length: 16; size: NA
CDR3: CASSLSAGQGAEKLFF; DNA: TGTGCCAGCAGCTTATCCGCCGGACAGGGGGCTGAAAAACTGTTTTTT; D: TRBD1; J: TRBJ1-4; V: TRBV7-2; length: 16; size: once
CDR3: CASSLVGANTGELFF; DNA: TGCGCCAGCAGCTTGGTAGGGGCGAACACCGGGGAGCTGTTTTTT; D: NA; J: TRBJ2-2; V: TRBV5-1; length: 15; size: NA
CDR3: CASSQGGWGQRAFF; DNA: TGTGCCAGCAGCCAAGGGGGTTGGGGACAGAGAGCTTTCTTT; D: TRBD1; J: TRBJ1-1; V: TRBV3-1/TRBV3-2; length: 14; size: NA
CDR3: CASSSGGAGGNEQFF; DNA: TGTGCCAGCAGCTCGGGGGGGGCCGGAGGGAATGAGCAGTTCTTC; D: TRBD2; J: TRBJ2-1; V: TRBV5-5; length: 15; size: NA
CDR3: CASSSIRVNTGELFF; DNA: TGTGCCAGCAGCTCTATCCGGGTAAATACCGGGGAGCTGTTTTTT; D: NA; J: TRBJ2-2; V: TRBV11-2; length: 15; size: NA
CDR3: CASSLSVAGGPNEQFF; DNA: TGTGCCAGCAGTTTATCGGTAGCGGGGGGCCCCAATGAGCAGTTCTTC; D: TRBD2; J: TRBJ2-1; V: TRBV27; length: 16; size: NA
CDR3: CASSLGGVRNYGYTF; DNA: TGTGCCAGCAGCTTAGGGGGAGTAAGGAACTATGGCTACACCTTC; D: NA; J: TRBJ1-2; V: TRBV7-2; length: 15; size: NA
CDR3: CASSGPEFSGQFF; DNA: TGTGCCAGCAGTGGGCCTGAATTCAGTGGGCAGTTCTTC; D: NA; J: TRBJ2-1; V: TRBV25-1; length: 13; size: NA
CDR3: CATSVRTSGGPIDYEQYF; DNA: TGTGCCACCAGCGTCCGGACTAGCGGGGGGCCAATCGACTACGAGCAGTACTTC; D: TRBD2; J: TRBJ2-7; V: TRBV15; length: 18; size: NA
CDR3: CAWVGARETEAFF; DNA: TGTGCCTGGGTGGGGGCAAGAGAGACTGAAGCTTTCTTT; D: NA; J: TRBJ1-1; V: TRBV30; length: 13; size: NA
CDR3: CASSDRGRGYGYTF; DNA: TGTGCCAGCAGCGACAGGGGGAGAGGCTATGGCTACACCTTC; D: TRBD1; J: TRBJ1-2; V: TRBV13; length: 14; size: once
CDR3: CASSEIAGPYEQYF; DNA: TGTGCCAGCAGTGAAATCGCAGGGCCCTACGAGCAGTACTTC; D: NA; J: TRBJ2-7; V: TRBV6-1; length: 14; size: NA
CDR3: CSVEFSGFGAYEQYF; DNA: TGCAGCGTTGAATTCTCAGGGTTTGGGGCCTACGAGCAGTACTTC; D: NA; J: TRBJ2-7; V: TRBV29-1; length: 15; size: NA
CDR3: CASSLGGLGRRGQPQHF; DNA: TGTGCCAGCAGCTTAGGAGGGCTGGGGCGCAGGGGTCAGCCCCAGCATTTT; D: NA; J: TRBJ1-5; V: TRBV7-2; length: 17; size: NA
CDR3: CASSFLQRGVFQETQYF; DNA: TGTGCCAGCAGTTTTTTACAGCGCGGGGTTTTCCAAGAGACCCAGTACTTC; D: NA; J: TRBJ2-5; V: TRBV6-2/TRBV6-3; length: 17; size: NA
CDR3: CASRDLTGADTQYF; DNA: TGTGCCAGTAGGGATTTGACAGGGGCCGATACGCAGTATTTT; D: TRBD1; J: TRBJ2-3; V: TRBV19; length: 14; size: NA
CDR3: CASSKGTGWNEQYF; DNA: TGTGCCAGTAGTAAGGGCACAGGGTGGAACGAGCAGTACTTC; D: NA; J: TRBJ2-7; V: TRBV19; length: 14; size: NA
CDR3: CASSPGSGTYNEQFF; DNA: TGTGCCAGCAGCCCAGGGTCGGGCACCTACAATGAGCAGTTCTTC; D: NA; J: TRBJ2-1; V: TRBV9; length: 15; size: NA
CDR3: CASSSGVGQPQHF; DNA: TGTGCCAGCAGTTCCGGGGTTGGTCAGCCCCAGCATTTT; D: NA; J: TRBJ1-5; V: TRBV27; length: 13; size: once
CDR3: CASSPRGVANYGYTF; DNA: TGTGCCAGCAGCCCCCGGGGGGTAGCTAACTATGGCTACACCTTC; D: NA; J: TRBJ1-2; V: TRBV7-6; length: 15; size: NA
CDR3: CASTESGGQSTDTQYF; DNA: TGTGCCAGCACGGAGAGCGGGGGCCAGAGCACAGATACGCAGTATTTT; D: TRBD2; J: TRBJ2-3; V: TRBV4-2; length: 16; size: once
CDR3: CASSAGGQTVPGSTF; DNA: TGTGCCAGCAGCGCCGGGGGACAGACTGTCCCGGGGAGCACCTTC; D: TRBD1; J: TRBJ1-2; V: TRBV7-9; length: 15; size: NA